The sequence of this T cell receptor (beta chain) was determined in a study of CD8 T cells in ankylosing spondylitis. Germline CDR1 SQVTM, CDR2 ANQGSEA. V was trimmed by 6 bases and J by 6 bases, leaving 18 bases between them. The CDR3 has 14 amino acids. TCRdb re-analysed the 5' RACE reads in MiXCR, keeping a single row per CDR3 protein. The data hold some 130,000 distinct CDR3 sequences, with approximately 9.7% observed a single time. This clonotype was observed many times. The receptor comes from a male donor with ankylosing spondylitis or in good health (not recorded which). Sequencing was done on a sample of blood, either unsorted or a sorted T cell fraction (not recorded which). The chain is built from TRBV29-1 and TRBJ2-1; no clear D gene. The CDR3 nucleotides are TGCAGCGTGACCCGGACCGGTTTTGGCAATGAGCAGTTCTTC. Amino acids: CSVTRTGFGNEQFF.